This TCR beta chain was obtained from a study of cytomegalovirus exposure and HLA in healthy donors. This CDR3 is built from 13 residues. Germline V CDR1 and CDR2: WSHSY, SAAADI. The ends were cut back, 6 bases at V and 7 bases at J, with 15 bases in the middle. TCRdb keeps only in-frame clones here, not all; method: immunoSEQ multiplex PCR. Among 100,000 to 150,000 clones listed, 80% to 90% were seen once. The chain is built from TRBV10-2 and TRBJ2-5; a possible D gene is TRBD2 (6 bases). The origin of this receptor is a woman under 30 in good health and CMV-seronegative. The sample taken for sequencing was PBMCs. This CDR3 is CASSEGTQRTQYF. The CDR3 DNA sequence: TGCGCCAGCAGCGAGGGGACTCAACGGACCCAGTACTTC.